Presented here are 24 T cell receptor beta chains from one specimen sequenced in a study of T cell responses to AZD1222 COVID-19 vaccine. The data were produced by immunoSEQ multiplex PCR, yet TCRdb's version contains in-frame clones alone and is incomplete. The table has about 120,000 clones, 92% seen once. The input for sequencing was peripheral blood, taken on day 0 of AZD1222 vaccination. All receptors derive from an adult in good health.

V usage is TRBV13 and J usage is TRBJ1-5; D remains ambiguous. This CDR3 comprises 15 residues. CDR1 and CDR2 from the germline V gene are PRHDT and FYEKMQ (reference sequence). The V and J ends lost 0 bases and 2 bases respectively, with 8 bases between them. CDR3 bases: TGTGCCAGCAGCTTAGGCTGGGAGGGCAATCAGCCCCAGCATTTT. Translation gives CASSLGWEGNQPQHF.

CDR3 loop: CASSVETGANYGYTF. CDR3 sequence (DNA): TGTGCCAGCAGCGTCGAGACAGGGGCTAACTATGGCTACACCTTC. J is TRBJ1-2 and V is TRBV9; TRBD1 matches 8 bases. The CDR3 is 15 residues long. The germline gives CDR1 SGDLS, CDR2 YYNGEE. The junction had 3 bases not matched to a gene; V was cut back by 2 bases and J by 0 bases. The full variable domain, in which reference TRBV9 and TRBJ1-2 provide the parts outside the CDR3, is DSGVTQTPKHLITATGQRVTLRCSPRSGDLSVYWYQQSLDQGLQFLIQYYNGEERAKGNILERFSAQQFPDLHSELNLSSLELGDSALYFCASSVETGANYGYTFGSGTRLTVV.

CDR3 in amino acids: CSARGTAEAFF. As DNA, the CDR3 is TGCAGTGCTAGAGGGACAGCCGAAGCTTTCTTT. This chain joins TRBV20-1 and TRBJ1-1, with D perhaps matching TRBD1 (6 bases). Trimming shortened V by 1 base and J by 8 bases, and 8 bases separated the two germline ends. CDR3 length equals 11 residues. Germline assignment: CDR1 DFQATT and CDR2 SNEGSKA (reference sequence).

The chain is built from TRBV5-1 and TRBJ2-3, with TRBD1 matching over 11 bases. CDR1 and CDR2 from the germline V gene are SGHRS and YFSETQ. V lost 3 bases to trimming and J lost 3 bases; unmatched junction nucleotides: 3. The CDR3 is 15 residues long. The CDR3 loop reads CASSSGDRGTDTQYF. The DNA of the CDR3 is TGCGCCAGCAGCTCGGGGGACAGGGGGACAGATACGCAGTATTTT.

This chain uses TRBV7-9 with TRBJ2-3, with a tentative D call TRBD1 (5 bases). With 3 bases removed from V and 5 bases from J, the gap between germline ends came to 15 bases. This CDR3 is 15 amino acids long. Germline V gene data show CDR1 as SEHNR and CDR2 as FQNEAQ (reference sequence). The CDR3 bases are TGTGCCAGCAGCTTTCTTCCTACAGGAATAGATACGCAGTATTTT. Amino acids: CASSFLPTGIDTQYF.

The J gene is TRBJ1-6, the V gene TRBV28; the D gene is possibly TRBD1 (5 bases). The CDR3 is made up of 15 amino acids. CDR1 is MDHEN and CDR2 is SYDVKM in the germline V gene. With 2 bases removed from V and 8 bases from J, the gap between germline ends came to 13 bases. The CDR3 protein is CASSLRQGVYSPLHF. The CDR3 nucleotides are TGTGCCAGCAGTTTAAGGCAGGGTGTTTATTCACCCCTCCACTTT.

The gene calls are TRBV24-1 and TRBJ1-5; D call uncertain. V lost 5 bases and J 8 bases, leaving 12 bases between the germline ends. Germline CDR1 and CDR2: KGHDR and SFDVKD. CDR3 length: 13 amino acids. The CDR3 sequence is CATSAEEGEPQHF. CDR3 DNA: TGTGCCACCAGTGCAGAGGAGGGAGAGCCCCAGCATTTT.

This chain joins TRBV6-6 and TRBJ1-2; D is possibly TRBD1 (5 bases). CDR3 size: 16 residues. Trimming removed 2 bases from V and 5 bases from J, with 18 bases in between. Germline assignment: CDR1 MNHNY and CDR2 SVGAGI (reference sequence). CDR3 nucleotides: TGTGCCAGCAGTTACGACGACGTCCCGGGGGTATATGGCTACACCTTC. Translating it yields CASSYDDVPGVYGYTF.

V and J are TRBV15 and TRBJ1-2, with D tentatively TRBD1 (6 bases). The CDR3 has 13 residues. Germline CDR1 reads LNHNV; CDR2 reads YYDKDF (reference sequence). Between the trimmed V and J ends, which lost 6 bases and 7 bases, there was a span of 15 bases. CDR3 coding DNA: TGTGCCACCAGAAACGACAGGAATGGTGGCTACACCTTC. It codes for CATRNDRNGGYTF.

The rearrangement uses TRBV13 and TRBJ1-4, with TRBD1 matching 8 bases. Unmatched junction bases numbered 10, after V lost 8 bases and J lost 5 bases. The germline V gene has CDR1 PRHDT and CDR2 FYEKMQ (reference sequence). The CDR3 runs to 15 residues. The CDR3 bases are TGTGCCAGCTCACAACTACAGGGGGTCAATGAAAAACTGTTTTTT. Protein: CASSQLQGVNEKLFF.

This chain uses TRBV10-2 with TRBJ2-7; the D is unclear. The germline gives CDR1 WSHSY, CDR2 SAAADI. Trimming left V 7 bases short and J 3 bases short, with 16 bases between. This CDR3 contains 14 residues. CDR3 DNA: TGCGCCAGCAACGTGGATGGTAGTGGCTACGAGCAGTACTTC. It encodes CASNVDGSGYEQYF.

The gene calls are TRBV6-5 and TRBJ1-1; no definite D call. The V end lost 7 bases, the J end lost 0 bases, and 12 bases lay between the germline ends. Germline loops: CDR1 MNHEY, CDR2 SVGAGI. The CDR3 runs to 14 residues. CDR3 nucleotides: TGTGCCAGCAAATCCGAAGGAATGAACACTGAAGCTTTCTTT. Translation gives CASKSEGMNTEAFF.

The rearrangement joins TRBV7-2 to TRBJ1-2; the match to TRBD1 covers 7 bases. Germline V lookup: CDR1 SGHTA, CDR2 FQGNSA. J gave up 10 bases and V 1 base, and 12 bases lay outside the gene matches. This CDR3 is 15 amino acids long. CDR3 sequence (DNA): TGTGCCAGCAGCTTAGGTACAGGGGCGGGCACGGACTACACCTTC. It translates to CASSLGTGAGTDYTF.

The rearrangement links TRBV4-3 to TRBJ2-5; 11 bases match TRBD1. CDR1 is LGHNA and CDR2 is YSLEER in the germline V gene. CDR3 length: 15 residues. Trimming cost V 3 bases and J 5 bases; bases outside gene matches: 5. The CDR3 nucleotides read TGCGCCAGCAGCCAGGGGACAGGGGGTGGGGAGACCCAGTACTTC. Translation: CASSQGTGGGETQYF.

This chain uses TRBV6-5 with TRBJ2-7, with 9 bases aligning to TRBD1. Trimming removed 4 bases from V and 6 bases from J; junction bases left unmatched: 13. Germline-derived CDR1 and CDR2 are MNHEY and SVGAGI. This CDR3 spans 16 amino acids. CDR3 loop: CASSSPGQGSLPEQYF. The CDR3 coding sequence is TGTGCCAGCAGTTCGCCTGGACAGGGGAGTCTTCCCGAGCAGTACTTC.

J is TRBJ2-7 and V is TRBV27; the D is unclear. CDR3 length: 14 amino acids. Trimming removed 3 bases at V and 3 bases at J, with 12 bases between. The germline V gene has CDR1 MNHEY and CDR2 SMNVEV (reference sequence). CDR3 in amino acids: CASSFSTEGYEQYF. The CDR3 DNA reads TGTGCCAGCAGTTTTTCAACAGAAGGCTACGAGCAGTACTTC.

This chain joins TRBV7-2 and TRBJ1-3; D is uncertain. V was pared by 2 bases and J by 5 bases, with 7 bases between. The germline gives CDR1 SGHTA, CDR2 FQGNSA. There are 13 residues in the CDR3. The CDR3 sequence is CASSLKSRNTIYF. CDR3 nucleotides: TGTGCCAGCAGCTTAAAATCCAGAAACACCATATATTTT.

Here the CDR3 reads CASSLQGGEQYF. Here the CDR3 DNA reads TGTGCCAGCAGCCTACAGGGGGGCGAGCAGTACTTC. The chain is built from TRBV11-3 and TRBJ2-7, with 8 positions matching TRBD1. J gave up 6 bases and V 5 bases, and 3 bases lay outside the gene matches. Germline CDR1 SGHNT, CDR2 YENEEA. The CDR3 sequence is 12 residues long. Drawing the rest from reference TRBV11-3 and TRBJ2-7, the complete variable domain is EAGVVQSPRYKIIEKKQPVAFWCNPISGHNTLYWYLQNLGQGPELLIRYENEEAVDDSQLPKDRFSAERLKGVDSTLKIQPAELGDSAVYLCASSLQGGEQYFGPGTRLTVT.

The rearrangement uses TRBV19 and TRBJ2-2; D ambiguous. V lost 8 bases to trimming and J lost 5 bases, with 6 bases between them. CDR1 is LNHDA and CDR2 is SQIVND in the germline V gene (reference sequence). The CDR3 has 11 amino acids. CDR3 nucleotide sequence: TGTGCCAGTGGATGGACCGGGGAGCTGTTTTTT. It specifies CASGWTGELFF.

The genes are TRBV29-1 and TRBJ2-7; D may be TRBD2 (6 bases). In germline, CDR1 is SQVTM, CDR2 ANQGSEA. The CDR3 has 14 amino acids. Trimming shortened V by 3 bases and J by 2 bases, and 14 bases separated the two germline ends. This CDR3 is CSVDGSGGTYEQYF. The CDR3 DNA reads TGCAGCGTTGATGGGTCCGGAGGGACCTACGAGCAGTACTTC.

The chain combines TRBV4-1 with TRBJ2-7, with D tentatively TRBD2 (6 bases). The CDR3 totals 15 residues. The ends were cut back, 5 bases at V and 0 bases at J, with 14 bases in the middle. Looked up from germline, CDR1 is MGHRA and CDR2 is YSYEKL. The CDR3, as DNA: TGCGCCAGCAGCTCCGTCCGGGACTTCTCCTACGAGCAGTACTTC. This translates into CASSSVRDFSYEQYF.

V and J are TRBV4-2 and TRBJ1-4; TRBD1 agrees at 11 bases. J lost 6 bases, V lost 0 bases, and 3 bases had no gene match. Germline CDR1 is LGHNA and CDR2 is YNFKEQ. The CDR3 is made up of 16 amino acids. CDR3 DNA: TGTGCCAGCAGCCAAGAAACGGGACAGGGGGATGAAAAACTGTTTTTT. It codes for CASSQETGQGDEKLFF.

This chain links TRBV19 with TRBJ1-1; D not certain. With 3 bases removed from V and 9 bases from J, the gap between germline ends came to 14 bases. The CDR3 spans 13 residues. The germline V gene has CDR1 LNHDA and CDR2 SQIVND (reference sequence). CDR3 amino acids: CASSIAKAYQAFF. The CDR3 coding sequence is TGTGCCAGTAGTATCGCGAAAGCCTACCAAGCTTTCTTT.

The chain couples TRBV7-2 to TRBJ2-7; tentative D call: TRBD1 (5 bases). CDR3 size: 15 residues. Germline values: CDR1 SGHTA, CDR2 FQGNSA. Trimming left V 1 base short and J 2 bases short, with 12 bases between. CDR3 DNA: TGTGCCAGCAGCTTAGTGGCCCGGACAACCTACGAGCAGTACTTC. Translated, it gives CASSLVARTTYEQYF.